This TCR beta chain comes out of a study of blood T cells in healthy people across ages (dated by TCRdb to between 2015 and 2016). Background for the entire study: In model experiments, template switching captured about one uniquely barcoded TCR beta cDNA molecule for every two T cells. The study measured age-related changes in TCR beta repertoire diversity using deep sequencing normalized with unique cDNA molecular identifiers. The donors were split into four age groups: young (average 16 years), middle-aged (about 40), aged (over 55) and long-lived (roughly 86). To avoid experimental bias, donors of different ages were spread randomly across the sequencing lanes. Two additional independent replicas of 1 million unique cDNA reads from the same blood draw were analyzed for two donors (one aged 18 to 29 and one aged 80 or older).

Concerning this clonotype: The clone's antigen remains unknown. The junction differs from germline at one of its ends, possibly a read error.

Based on the germline V gene, the CDR1 and CDR2 sequences are LGHNA and YSLEER. The CDR3 starts with the cysteine, ends with the phenylalanine, and has 16 residues. CDR3 DNA is the only sequence kept; it has 48 bases, read in frame from the first base. Systemically healthy Caucasian individuals from Russia, around 38 in total and aged roughly 6 to 95 years, were included as donors. Each donor gave about 11 milliliters of peripheral blood, drawn into EDTA-treated Vacutainer tubes. Ficoll-Paque density-gradient centrifugation was used to isolate PBMCs, with at least 7 million per sample. Trizol reagent was used to extract total RNA from PBMCs, with at least 5.5 micrograms per sample. The percentages of naive CD45RAhigh/CD27high T cells were determined by flow cytometry on a PBMC aliquot from every donor. What the research found in general, with its limitations: Compared with the aged group, the long-lived group had more naive CD4+ T cells, fewer expanded clones and increased TCR diversity, a pattern suggesting age selection. Because the CMV infection status of the donors was unknown, age-related changes in expanded clonotypes may potentially have been confounded. Estimates of total diversity from one million sequenced T cells were regarded as lower bounds and underestimates. Observed TCR beta diversity correlated strongly with the percentage of naive T cells measured by flow cytometry. Observed TCR beta diversity per million T cells fell roughly linearly with age, and a significant reduction was already apparent by age roughly 40. Bulk unsorted PBMC profiling prevented conclusive comparison of naive and antigen-experienced compartments.

The library was obtained by 5' RACE. Instrument on record: Illumina HiSeq 2500. The second PCR ran for roughly 7 to 12 cycles and used a J-beta primer mix along with a sample-barcoded 5' primer. Each TCR beta cDNA molecule received a unique molecular identifier from a template-switch 5' adaptor carrying 12 random nucleotides. At least 2.5 million CDR3-containing paired-end reads were obtained from each sample. First-strand cDNA was synthesized from all RNA with the Mint cDNA synthesis kit, primed by a TRBC-specific oligonucleotide. Following uracil-DNA glycosylase treatment, a first 18-cycle PCR with universal primers M1SS and BC2_uni_R was performed on all cDNA. The paper's data handling went like this. For normalization, 1 million high-quality reads were randomly selected from each sample, with every read carrying a distinct molecular identifier. Reads with shared molecular identifiers were discarded instead of being binned into consensus sequences. MiTCR, with a Q25 quality threshold and the strictest error-elimination algorithm, was used for CDR3 identification, clonotype clustering and error correction. A nonparametric unseen species model with Euler transformation was used to estimate a lower bound on total TCR beta diversity. TCRdb redid the processing of the public reads, applying fastp at Q25 and MiXCR, and retained in-frame beta chains. Records with the same CDR3 protein are collapsed into one entry carrying the most frequent genes and DNA. What appears here as the V and J calls and clone size reflects TCRdb's work, not the paper's. The sample includes 1 million to 1.2 million distinct CDR3 sequences, with 35% to 40% observed a single time. Over 10% of the sample comes from the top ten.

The sequence was obtained from a young man in good health. The rearrangement joined TRBV4-3 to TRBJ1-5; TRBD1 is a possible D gene, resting on 5 matching bases. The sequencing sample was made of blood. The DNA sequence reads TGCGCCAGCAACCAAGAGAGGGGAGGGAGCAATCAGCCCCAGCATTTT. It specifies CASNQERGGSNQPQHF.